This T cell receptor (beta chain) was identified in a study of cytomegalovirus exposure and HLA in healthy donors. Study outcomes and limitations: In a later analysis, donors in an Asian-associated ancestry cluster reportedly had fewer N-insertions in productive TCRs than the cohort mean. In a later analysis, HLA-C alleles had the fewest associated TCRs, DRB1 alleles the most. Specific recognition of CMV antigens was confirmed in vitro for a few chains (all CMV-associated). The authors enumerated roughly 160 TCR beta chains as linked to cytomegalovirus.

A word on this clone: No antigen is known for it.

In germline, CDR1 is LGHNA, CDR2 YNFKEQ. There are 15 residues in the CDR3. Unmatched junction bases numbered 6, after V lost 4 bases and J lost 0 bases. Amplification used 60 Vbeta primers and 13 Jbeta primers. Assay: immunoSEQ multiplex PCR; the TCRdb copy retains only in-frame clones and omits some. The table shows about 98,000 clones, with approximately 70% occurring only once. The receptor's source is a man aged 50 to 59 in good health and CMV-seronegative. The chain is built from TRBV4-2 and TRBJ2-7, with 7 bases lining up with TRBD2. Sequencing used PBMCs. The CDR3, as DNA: TGTGCCAGCAGCCCTACTAGCGACGGCTCCTACGAGCAGTACTTC. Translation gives CASSPTSDGSYEQYF.